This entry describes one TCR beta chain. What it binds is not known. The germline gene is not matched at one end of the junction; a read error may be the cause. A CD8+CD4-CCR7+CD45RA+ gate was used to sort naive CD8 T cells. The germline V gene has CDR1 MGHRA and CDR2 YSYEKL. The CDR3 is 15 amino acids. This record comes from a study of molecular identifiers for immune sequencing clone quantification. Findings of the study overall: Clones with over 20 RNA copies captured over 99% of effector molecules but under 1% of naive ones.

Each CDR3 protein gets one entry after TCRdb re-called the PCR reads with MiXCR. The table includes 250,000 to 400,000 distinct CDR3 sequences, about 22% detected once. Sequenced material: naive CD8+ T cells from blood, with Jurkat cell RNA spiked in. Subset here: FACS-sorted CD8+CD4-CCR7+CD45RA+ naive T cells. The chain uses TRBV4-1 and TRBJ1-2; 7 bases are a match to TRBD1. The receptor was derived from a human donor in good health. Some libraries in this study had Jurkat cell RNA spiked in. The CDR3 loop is CASSQRQGDDYGHTF. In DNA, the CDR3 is TGCGCCAGCAGCCAAAGACAGGGAGACGACTATGGCCACACCTTC.